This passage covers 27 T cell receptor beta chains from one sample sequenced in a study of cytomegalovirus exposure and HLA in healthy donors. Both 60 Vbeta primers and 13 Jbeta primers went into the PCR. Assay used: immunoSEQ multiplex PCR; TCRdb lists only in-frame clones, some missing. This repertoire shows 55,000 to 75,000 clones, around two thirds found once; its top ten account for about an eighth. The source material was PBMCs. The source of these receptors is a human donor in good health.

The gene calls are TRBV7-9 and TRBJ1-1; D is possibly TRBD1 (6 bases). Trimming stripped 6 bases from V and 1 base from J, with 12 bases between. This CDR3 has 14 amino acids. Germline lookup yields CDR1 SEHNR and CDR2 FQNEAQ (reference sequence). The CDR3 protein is CASSSGTKNTEAFF. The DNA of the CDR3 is TGTGCCAGCAGTTCCGGGACAAAGAACACTGAAGCTTTCTTT. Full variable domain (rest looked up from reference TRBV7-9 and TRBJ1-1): DTGVSQNPRHKITKRGQNVTFRCDPISEHNRLYWYRQTLGQGPEFLTYFQNEAQLEKSRLLSDRFSAERPKGSFSTLEIQRTEQGDSAMYLCASSSGTKNTEAFFGQGTRLTVV.

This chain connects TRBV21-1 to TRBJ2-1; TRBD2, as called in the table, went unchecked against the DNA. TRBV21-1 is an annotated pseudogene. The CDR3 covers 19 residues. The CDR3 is CASSKGASGSQLSYNEQFF. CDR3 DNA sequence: TGTGCCAGCAGCAAAGGGGCTAGCGGGAGCCAACTCTCCTACAATGAGCAGTTCTTC.

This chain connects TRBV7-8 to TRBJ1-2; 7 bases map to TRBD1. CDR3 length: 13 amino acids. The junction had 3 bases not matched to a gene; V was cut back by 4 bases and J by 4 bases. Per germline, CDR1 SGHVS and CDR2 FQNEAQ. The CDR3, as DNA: TGTGCCAGCAGCTCGACAGGGATCTATGGCTACACCTTC. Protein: CASSSTGIYGYTF.

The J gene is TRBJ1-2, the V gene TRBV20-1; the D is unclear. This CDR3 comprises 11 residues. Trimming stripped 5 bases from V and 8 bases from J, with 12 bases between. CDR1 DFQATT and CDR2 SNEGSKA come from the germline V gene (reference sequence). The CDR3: CSAEVRRGYTF. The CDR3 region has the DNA TGCAGTGCTGAGGTGCGTCGAGGCTACACCTTC.

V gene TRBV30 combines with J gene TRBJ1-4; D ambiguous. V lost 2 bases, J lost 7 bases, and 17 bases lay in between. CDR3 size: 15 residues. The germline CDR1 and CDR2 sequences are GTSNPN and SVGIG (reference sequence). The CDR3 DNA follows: TGTGCCTGGAGTCCCTTCTCCGGAGGCGGTGAAAAACTGTTTTTT. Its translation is CAWSPFSGGGEKLFF.

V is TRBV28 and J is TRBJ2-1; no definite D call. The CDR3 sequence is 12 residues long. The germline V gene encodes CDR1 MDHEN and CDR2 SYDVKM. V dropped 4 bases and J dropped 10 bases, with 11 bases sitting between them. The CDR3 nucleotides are TGTGCCAGCAGTTCGTACCCTCTAGAGCAGTTCTTC. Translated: CASSSYPLEQFF.

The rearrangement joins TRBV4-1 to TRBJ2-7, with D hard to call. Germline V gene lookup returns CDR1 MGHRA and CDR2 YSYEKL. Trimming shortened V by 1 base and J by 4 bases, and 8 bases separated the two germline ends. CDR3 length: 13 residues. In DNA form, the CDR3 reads TGCGCCAGCAGCCAAGGCGCAGGTTACGAGCAGTACTTC. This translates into CASSQGAGYEQYF.

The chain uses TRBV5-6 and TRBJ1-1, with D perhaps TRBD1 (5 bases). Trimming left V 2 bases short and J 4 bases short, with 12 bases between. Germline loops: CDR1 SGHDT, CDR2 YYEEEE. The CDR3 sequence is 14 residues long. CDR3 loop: CASSLLGRGTEAFF. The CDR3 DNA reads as TGTGCCAGCAGCTTATTGGGGAGGGGCACTGAAGCTTTCTTT.

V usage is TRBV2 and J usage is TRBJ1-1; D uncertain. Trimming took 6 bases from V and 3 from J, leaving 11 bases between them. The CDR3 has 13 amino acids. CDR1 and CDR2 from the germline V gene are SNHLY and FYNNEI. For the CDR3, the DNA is TGTGCCAGCAGGGAGGACGTTTACACTGAAGCTTTCTTT. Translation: CASREDVYTEAFF.

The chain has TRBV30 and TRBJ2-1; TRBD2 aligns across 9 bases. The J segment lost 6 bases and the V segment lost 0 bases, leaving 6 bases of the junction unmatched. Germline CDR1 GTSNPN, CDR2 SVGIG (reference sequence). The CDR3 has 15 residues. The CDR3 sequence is CAWSVQSGRSNEQFF. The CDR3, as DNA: TGTGCCTGGAGTGTACAAAGCGGGAGGTCCAATGAGCAGTTCTTC.

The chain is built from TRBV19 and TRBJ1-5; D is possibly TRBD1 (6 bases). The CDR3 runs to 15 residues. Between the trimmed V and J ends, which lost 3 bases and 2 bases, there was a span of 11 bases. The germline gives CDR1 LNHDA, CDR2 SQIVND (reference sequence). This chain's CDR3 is CASSMQGPRNQPQHF. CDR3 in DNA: TGTGCCAGTAGTATGCAGGGGCCCCGCAATCAGCCCCAGCATTTT.

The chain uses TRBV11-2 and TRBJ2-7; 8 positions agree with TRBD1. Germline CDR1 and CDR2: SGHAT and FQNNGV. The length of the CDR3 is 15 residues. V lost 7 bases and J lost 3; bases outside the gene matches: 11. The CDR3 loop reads CASTLAGTGLYEQYF. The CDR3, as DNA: TGTGCCAGCACCCTGGCAGGGACAGGCCTCTACGAGCAGTACTTC.

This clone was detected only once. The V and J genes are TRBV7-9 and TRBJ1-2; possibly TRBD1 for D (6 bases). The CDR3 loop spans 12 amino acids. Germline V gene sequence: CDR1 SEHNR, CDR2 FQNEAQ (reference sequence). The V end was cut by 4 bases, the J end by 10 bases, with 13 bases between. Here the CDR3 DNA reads TGTGCCAGCAGCTACACGGACAGTTCCTACACCTTC. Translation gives CASSYTDSSYTF.

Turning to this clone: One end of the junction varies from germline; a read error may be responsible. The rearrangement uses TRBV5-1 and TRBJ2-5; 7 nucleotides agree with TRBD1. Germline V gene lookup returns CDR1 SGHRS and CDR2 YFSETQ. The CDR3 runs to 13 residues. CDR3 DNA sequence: TGCGCCAGCAGTTTGGACAGGCAAGAGACCCAGTACTTC. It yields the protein CASSLDRQETQYF.

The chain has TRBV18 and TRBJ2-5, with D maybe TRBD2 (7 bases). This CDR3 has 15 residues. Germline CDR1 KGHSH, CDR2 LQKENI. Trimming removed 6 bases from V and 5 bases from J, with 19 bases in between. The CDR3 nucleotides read TGTGCCAGCTCCCCCAACACAGGGAGGGAGGAGACCCAGTACTTC. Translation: CASSPNTGREETQYF.

CDR3 DNA: TGTGCCAGCAGTCCCTCCACGGGAACTGAAGCTTTCTTT. Its protein is CASSPSTGTEAFF. The gene calls are TRBV6-5 and TRBJ1-1; D is undetermined. Germline assignment: CDR1 MNHEY and CDR2 SVGAGI. This CDR3 is built from 13 residues. Trimming took off 5 bases at V and 5 bases at J, with 12 bases between the two ends.

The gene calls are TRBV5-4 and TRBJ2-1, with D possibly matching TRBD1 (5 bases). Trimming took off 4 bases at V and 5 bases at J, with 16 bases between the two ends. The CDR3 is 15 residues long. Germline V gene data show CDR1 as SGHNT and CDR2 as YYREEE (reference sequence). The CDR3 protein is CASSPGGHGDNEQFF. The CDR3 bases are TGTGCCAGCAGCCCTGGCGGACACGGAGACAATGAGCAGTTCTTC. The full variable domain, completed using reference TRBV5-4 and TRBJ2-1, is ETGVTQSPTHLIKTRGQQVTLRCSSQSGHNTVSWYQQALGQGPQFIFQYYREEENGRGNFPPRFSGLQFPNYSSELNVNALELDDSALYLCASSPGGHGDNEQFFGPGTRLTVL.

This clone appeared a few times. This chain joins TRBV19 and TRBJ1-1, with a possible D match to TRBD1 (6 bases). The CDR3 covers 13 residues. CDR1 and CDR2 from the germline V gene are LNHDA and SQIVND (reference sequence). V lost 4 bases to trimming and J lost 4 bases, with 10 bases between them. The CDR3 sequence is CASSSLRGTEAFF. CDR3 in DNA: TGTGCCAGTAGTAGCCTCAGGGGCACTGAAGCTTTCTTT.

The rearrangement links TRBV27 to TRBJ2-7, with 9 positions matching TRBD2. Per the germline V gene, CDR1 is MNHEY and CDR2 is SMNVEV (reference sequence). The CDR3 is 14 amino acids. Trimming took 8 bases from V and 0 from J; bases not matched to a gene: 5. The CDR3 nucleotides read TGTGCCAGCGAGAGCGGGAGGCTCTCCTACGAGCAGTACTTC. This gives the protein CASESGRLSYEQYF.

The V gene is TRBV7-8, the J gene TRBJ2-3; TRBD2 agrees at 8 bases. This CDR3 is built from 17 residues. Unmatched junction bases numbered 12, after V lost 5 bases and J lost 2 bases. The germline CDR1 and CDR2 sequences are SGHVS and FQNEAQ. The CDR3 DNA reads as TGTGCCAGCAGCCCTGCCTGGCGGGAGGCCTCCACAGATACGCAGTATTTT. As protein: CASSPAWREASTDTQYF.

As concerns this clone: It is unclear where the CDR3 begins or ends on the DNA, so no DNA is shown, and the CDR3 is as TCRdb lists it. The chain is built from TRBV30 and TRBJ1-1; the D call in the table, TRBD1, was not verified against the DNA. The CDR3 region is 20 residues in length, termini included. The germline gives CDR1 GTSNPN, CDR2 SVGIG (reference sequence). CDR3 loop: CAIMGPASTLKLSLDNEAFF.

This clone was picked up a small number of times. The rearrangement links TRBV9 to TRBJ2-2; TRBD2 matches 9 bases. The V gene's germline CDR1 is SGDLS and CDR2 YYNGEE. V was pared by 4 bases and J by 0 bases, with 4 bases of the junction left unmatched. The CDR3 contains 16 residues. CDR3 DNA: TGTGCCAGCAGCTTGACTAGCGGTCCGAACACCGGGGAGCTGTTTTTT. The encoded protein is CASSLTSGPNTGELFF.

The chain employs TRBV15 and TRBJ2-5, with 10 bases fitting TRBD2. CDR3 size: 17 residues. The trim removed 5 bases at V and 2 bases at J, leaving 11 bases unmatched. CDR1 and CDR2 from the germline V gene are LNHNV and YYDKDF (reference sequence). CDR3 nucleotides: TGTGCCACCAGCCCTCGCAGGGCTAGCGGGGGACAAGAGACCCAGTACTTC. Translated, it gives CATSPRRASGGQETQYF.

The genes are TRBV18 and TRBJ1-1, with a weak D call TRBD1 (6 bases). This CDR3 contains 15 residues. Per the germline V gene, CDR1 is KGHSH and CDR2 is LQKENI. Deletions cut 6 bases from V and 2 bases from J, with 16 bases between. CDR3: CASSQRQDLNTEAFF. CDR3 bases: TGTGCCAGCTCTCAAAGACAGGATTTAAACACTGAAGCTTTCTTT.

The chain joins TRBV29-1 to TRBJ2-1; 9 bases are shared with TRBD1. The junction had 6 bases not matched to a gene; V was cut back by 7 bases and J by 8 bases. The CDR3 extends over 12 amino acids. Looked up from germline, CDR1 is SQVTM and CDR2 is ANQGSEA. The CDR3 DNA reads TGCAGCGACAGACAGGGGGGGTATGAGCAGTTCTTC. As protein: CSDRQGGYEQFF.

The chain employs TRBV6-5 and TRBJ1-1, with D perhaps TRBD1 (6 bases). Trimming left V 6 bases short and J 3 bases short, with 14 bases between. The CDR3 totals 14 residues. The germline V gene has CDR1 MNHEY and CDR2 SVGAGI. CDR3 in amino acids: CASSVIGGDTEAFF. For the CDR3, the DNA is TGTGCCAGCAGCGTAATAGGGGGGGACACTGAAGCTTTCTTT.

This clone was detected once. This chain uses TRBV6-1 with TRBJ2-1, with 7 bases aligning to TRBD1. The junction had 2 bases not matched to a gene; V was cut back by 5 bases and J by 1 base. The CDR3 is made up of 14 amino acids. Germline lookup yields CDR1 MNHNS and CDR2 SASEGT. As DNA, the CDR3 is TGTGCCAGCAGTCACAGGGGTTCCTACAATGAGCAGTTCTTC. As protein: CASSHRGSYNEQFF.